This T cell receptor (beta chain) originates from a study of CD8 T cells in ankylosing spondylitis listed by TCRdb under 2017. Some background on the complete study: To find TCR variants linked to disease, the study profiled T cell receptor beta repertoires in ankylosing spondylitis patients and healthy donors. Peripheral blood samples were taken, and synovial fluid was additionally collected from ankylosing spondylitis patients. The full study cohort comprised 25 ankylosing spondylitis patients and about 110 healthy donors.

Study-wide findings and limitations: In peripheral blood, the disease-linked clones were found at relatively low frequencies and had a CD8+ phenotype. Some motif variants had previously been reported in the synovial fluid and blood of reactive arthritis patients, which suggests shared mechanisms of disease initiation. Blood from ankylosing spondylitis patients appeared to be characterized by a TCR beta motif made up of several highly homologous amino acid variants. According to the report, matched synovial fluid samples from ankylosing spondylitis patients were significantly enriched for the disease-linked clones.

This clonotype was detected only a few times. Its cognate antigen has yet to be identified. Base qualities are not recorded, but no much larger clone differs from it by a single base. According to the germline V gene, CDR1 reads MGHRA and CDR2 reads YSYEKL. The CDR3 contains 16 residues, cysteine and phenylalanine counted. The DNA shown is the 48-base CDR3, in frame from base 1. A distance of 17 bases separates the germline ends of V and J, which lose 2 bases and 4 bases respectively. Sequenced using an Illumina HiSeq 2500. Quantitative 5'-RACE with molecular barcodes was the method used to prepare the TCR beta libraries. From the authors' description of their analysis: A new computational method, built on a probabilistic model of VDJ rearrangement, was used to identify disease-linked TCR variants. The raw public reads went through TCRdb reprocessing: fastp at Q25, MiXCR clone calling, in-frame beta chains kept. Entries are consolidated by CDR3 protein sequence, retaining the most common genes and DNA. TCRdb's processing, not the authors', yielded these V and J calls. The sample table holds about 90,000 distinct CDR3 sequences, of which roughly 9% were seen once. The top ten clonotypes cover 25% to 35% of the sample.

This TCR was sampled from a male donor with ankylosing spondylitis. The chain uses TRBV4-1 and TRBJ1-1; TRBD1 could be the D gene, as 6 bases match. Sequencing input: blood, either unsorted or a sorted T cell fraction (not recorded which). The nucleotides read TGCGCCAGCAGCCAACTAGTTCCCAGGGGAAGCACTGAAGCTTTCTTT. Its protein is CASSQLVPRGSTEAFF.